Detailed here is one TCR beta chain. The germline V gene has CDR1 SGHVS and CDR2 FQNEAQ. Trimming removed 1 base from V and 0 bases from J, with 13 bases in between. This CDR3 is built from 17 residues. Assay used: immunoSEQ multiplex PCR; TCRdb lists only in-frame clones, some missing. Of tens of thousands of clones listed, around 94% are singletons. These data are taken from a study of technical replicates of blood from a handful of donors. The sequence was collected from a human donor in good health. Sequencing input: T cells isolated from PBMCs. The chain has TRBV7-8 and TRBJ1-5; the D is unclear. As DNA, the CDR3 is TGTGCCAGCAGCTTAGGTTTTCGGGATTTTAGCAATCAGCCCCAGCATTTT. It specifies CASSLGFRDFSNQPQHF. Based on the CDR3 plus reference TRBV7-8 and TRBJ1-5, the full variable domain is GAGVSQSPRYKVAKRGQDVALRCDPISGHVSLFWYQQALGQGPEFLTYFQNEAQLDKSGLPSDRFFAERPEGSVSTLKIQRTQQEDSAVYLCASSLGFRDFSNQPQHFGDGTRLSIL.